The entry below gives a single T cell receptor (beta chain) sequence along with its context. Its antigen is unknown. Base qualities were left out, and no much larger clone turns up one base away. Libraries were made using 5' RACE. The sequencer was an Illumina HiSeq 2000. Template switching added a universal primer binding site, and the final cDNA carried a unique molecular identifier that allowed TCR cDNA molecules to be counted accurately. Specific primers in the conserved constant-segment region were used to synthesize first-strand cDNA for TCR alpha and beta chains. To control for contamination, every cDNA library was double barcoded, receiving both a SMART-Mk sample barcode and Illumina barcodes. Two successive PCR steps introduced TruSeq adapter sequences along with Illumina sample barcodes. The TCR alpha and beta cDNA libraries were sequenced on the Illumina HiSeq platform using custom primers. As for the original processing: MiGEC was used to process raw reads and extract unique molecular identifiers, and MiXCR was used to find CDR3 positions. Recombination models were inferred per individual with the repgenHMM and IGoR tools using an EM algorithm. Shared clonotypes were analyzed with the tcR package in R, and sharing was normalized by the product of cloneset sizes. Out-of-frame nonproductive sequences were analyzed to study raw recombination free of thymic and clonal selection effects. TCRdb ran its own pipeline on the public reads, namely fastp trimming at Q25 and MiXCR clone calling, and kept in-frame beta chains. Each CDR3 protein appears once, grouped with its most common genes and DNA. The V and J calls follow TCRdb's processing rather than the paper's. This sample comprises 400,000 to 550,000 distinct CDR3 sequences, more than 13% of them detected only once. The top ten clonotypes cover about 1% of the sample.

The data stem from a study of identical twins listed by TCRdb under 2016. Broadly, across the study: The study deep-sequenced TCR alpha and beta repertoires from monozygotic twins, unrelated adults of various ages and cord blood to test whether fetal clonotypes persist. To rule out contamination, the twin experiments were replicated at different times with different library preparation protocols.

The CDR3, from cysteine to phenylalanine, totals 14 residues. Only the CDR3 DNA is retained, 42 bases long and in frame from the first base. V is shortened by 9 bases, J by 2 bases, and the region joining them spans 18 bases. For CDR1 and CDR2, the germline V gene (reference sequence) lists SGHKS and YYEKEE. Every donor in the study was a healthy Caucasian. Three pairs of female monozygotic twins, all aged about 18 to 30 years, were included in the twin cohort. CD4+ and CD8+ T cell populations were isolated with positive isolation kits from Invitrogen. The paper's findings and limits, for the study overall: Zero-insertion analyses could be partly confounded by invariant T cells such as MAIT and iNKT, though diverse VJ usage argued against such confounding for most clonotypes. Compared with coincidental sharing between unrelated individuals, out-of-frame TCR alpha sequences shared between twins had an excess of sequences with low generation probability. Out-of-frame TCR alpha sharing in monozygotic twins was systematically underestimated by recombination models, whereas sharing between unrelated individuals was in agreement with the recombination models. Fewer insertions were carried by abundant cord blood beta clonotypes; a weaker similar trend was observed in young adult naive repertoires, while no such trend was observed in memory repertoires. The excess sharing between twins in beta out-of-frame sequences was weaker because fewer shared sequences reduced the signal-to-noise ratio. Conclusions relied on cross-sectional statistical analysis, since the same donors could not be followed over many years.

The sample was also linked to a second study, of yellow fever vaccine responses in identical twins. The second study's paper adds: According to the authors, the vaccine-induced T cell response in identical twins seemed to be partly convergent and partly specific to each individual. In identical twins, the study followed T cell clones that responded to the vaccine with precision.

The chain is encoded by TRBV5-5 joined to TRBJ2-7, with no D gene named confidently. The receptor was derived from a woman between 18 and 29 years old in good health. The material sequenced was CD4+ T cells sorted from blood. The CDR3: CAMGPGRETYEQYF. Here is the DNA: TGTGCCATGGGCCCCGGGCGCGAGACCTACGAGCAGTACTTC.